These 25 T cell receptor beta chains share one sample of origin, sequenced in a study of T cells in Graves' hyperthyroidism and ophthalmopathy. Researchers took RNA transcripts and amplified the TCR beta CDR3 regions from them. Using the HTBI primer set, a first-round RT-PCR was run on the TCR CDR3. TCRdb recomputed calls from the multiplex PCR reads with MiXCR, one row per CDR3 protein. The sample records around 350,000 distinct CDR3 sequences, more than 14% being singletons. Sequenced sample: blood. These receptors all come from a woman aged 25-40 years with Graves' ophthalmopathy.

V and J are TRBV5-6 and TRBJ2-4; perhaps TRBD2 as D (5 bases). Germline V gives CDR1 SGHDT, CDR2 YYEEEE. Trimming removed 0 bases from V and 1 base from J, with 8 bases in between. The CDR3 sequence is 15 residues long. As DNA, the CDR3 is TGTGCCAGCAGCTTGGACGGGGTGGCCAAAAACATTCAGTACTTC. The encoded protein is CASSLDGVAKNIQYF.

The chain joins TRBV6-1 to TRBJ2-2; possible D gene TRBD2, 6 bases. Germline CDR1 MNHNS, CDR2 SASEGT. Trimming cost V 4 bases and J 6 bases, with 12 bases left between them. This CDR3 is 14 amino acids long. In DNA form, the CDR3 reads TGTGCCAGCAGTGCCAAGACTAGTTCCGGGGAGCTGTTTTTT. It translates to CASSAKTSSGELFF.

In this sample, this clonotype turned up many times. J is TRBJ2-3 and V is TRBV5-1; D might be TRBD1 or TRBD2, each matching 5 bases. Germline CDR1 is SGHRS and CDR2 is YFSETQ. CDR3 length: 16 amino acids. The V end was cut by 4 bases, the J end by 6 bases, with 21 bases between. CDR3 nucleotide sequence: TGCGCCAGCAGCCCACCCACCGGGACCCTGGGGGATACGCAGTATTTT. Its translation: CASSPPTGTLGDTQYF.

This clonotype appeared many times. The gene calls are TRBV2 and TRBJ1-2; TRBD1 matches at 11 bases. The CDR3 covers 14 residues. Germline V CDR1 and CDR2: SNHLY, FYNNEI. V lost 8 bases to trimming and J lost 2 bases; unmatched junction nucleotides: 4. The CDR3 spells CASVRDRGNYGYTF. DNA for the CDR3: TGTGCCAGCGTCCGGGACAGGGGGAACTATGGCTACACCTTC.

This clonotype appeared a few times. The chain has TRBV20-1 and TRBJ2-7; 10 positions match TRBD2. Germline CDR1 DFQATT, CDR2 SNEGSKA (reference sequence). V dropped 2 bases and J dropped 0; count of bases not matched to a gene: 7. The CDR3 spans 16 residues. CDR3 sequence: CSARYSGGLSSYEQYF. As DNA, the CDR3 is TGCAGTGCTAGATATAGCGGGGGGCTTAGCTCCTACGAGCAGTACTTC.

This clonotype was seen at least ten times. The chain has TRBV19 and TRBJ1-5; D is ambiguous. The CDR3 loop spans 13 amino acids. The germline gives CDR1 LNHDA, CDR2 SQIVND (reference sequence). Trimming cost V 3 bases and J 4 bases, with 7 bases left between them. The CDR3 is CASSMRRNQPQHF. In DNA form, the CDR3 reads TGTGCCAGTAGTATGCGGAGGAATCAGCCCCAGCATTTT.

In this sample, this clonotype turned up many times. The chain recombines TRBV28 with TRBJ2-7; the match to TRBD2 covers 10 bases. The V and J ends lost 6 bases and 0 bases, in that order; junction bases with no gene match: 5. The CDR3 loop spans 15 amino acids. From germline, CDR1 is MDHEN and CDR2 SYDVKM. CDR3 region: CASRGLAGVSYEQYF. The CDR3, as DNA: TGTGCCAGCAGGGGGCTAGCGGGAGTCTCCTACGAGCAGTACTTC.

This clonotype was detected many times. The chain recombines TRBV7-9 with TRBJ2-1; D is unclear. This CDR3 comprises 12 residues. Germline loops: CDR1 SEHNR, CDR2 FQNEAQ (reference sequence). The V end lost 1 base, the J end lost 12 bases, and 10 bases lay between the germline ends. The CDR3 spells CASSLDPARQFF. DNA for the CDR3: TGTGCCAGCAGCTTAGATCCCGCGAGGCAGTTCTTC.

There are many counts of this clonotype. The genes are TRBV6-1 and TRBJ2-2; D not resolved. CDR1 is MNHNS, CDR2 SASEGT, per germline. The CDR3 is 13 amino acids. V lost 6 bases to trimming and J lost 8 bases, with 13 bases between them. This CDR3 reads CASRLGITGELFF. The DNA of the CDR3 is TGTGCCAGCAGACTTGGGATTACAGGGGAGCTGTTTTTT.

The rearrangement joins TRBV11-3 to TRBJ2-3, with D possibly matching TRBD2 (6 bases). V was cut by 5 bases and J by 11 bases, with 14 bases left in between. The CDR3 contains 12 residues. The germline gives CDR1 SGHNT, CDR2 YENEEA. CDR3 residues: CASSDGLRQQYF. The DNA of the CDR3 is TGTGCCAGCAGCGACGGACTACGACAGCAGTATTTT.

This clonotype showed up many times. J is TRBJ1-5 and V is TRBV7-9; 10 bases are shared with TRBD1. V lost 5 bases and J lost 2; bases outside the gene matches: 9. Per germline, CDR1 SEHNR and CDR2 FQNEAQ (reference sequence). The CDR3 sequence is 17 residues long. CDR3 DNA: TGTGCCAGCAGCCCAGACAGGGGGACAGGGGGCAATCAGCCCCAGCATTTT. Amino acids: CASSPDRGTGGNQPQHF.

The rearrangement joins TRBV5-4 to TRBJ2-7; 12 bases map to TRBD2. Germline lookup yields CDR1 SGHNT and CDR2 YYREEE (reference sequence). The CDR3 consists of 17 residues. Germline trimming cut 1 base from V and 1 base from J; bases unmatched to any gene: 6. CDR3 sequence: CASSLTSGGPWSYEQYF. CDR3 DNA sequence: TGTGCCAGCAGCTTGACTAGCGGGGGGCCGTGGTCCTACGAGCAGTACTTC.

The table lists this clonotype with many counts. This chain links TRBV6-1 with TRBJ2-5; 9 bases map to TRBD1. CDR1 and CDR2 (germline): MNHNS, SASEGT. With V trimmed by 6 bases and J by 5 bases, 7 bases remained unmatched. This CDR3 contains 14 residues. For the CDR3, the DNA is TGTGCCAGCAGGACAGGACAGGGGATGGAGACCCAGTACTTC. The encoded protein is CASRTGQGMETQYF.

The V and J genes are TRBV12-3 or TRBV12-4 and TRBJ2-3, with 9 bases aligning to TRBD1. The CDR3 extends over 16 amino acids. V lost 4 bases to trimming and J lost 2 bases; unmatched junction nucleotides: 7. The CDR3 protein is CASSSGQGTFTDTQYF. CDR3 DNA sequence: TGTGCCAGCAGTTCGGGACAGGGAACCTTCACAGATACGCAGTATTTT.

This clonotype was picked up many times. This rearrangement joins TRBV6-1 to TRBJ1-5; D is possibly TRBD1 (6 bases). Germline CDR1 is MNHNS and CDR2 is SASEGT. The V and J ends lost 3 bases and 0 bases respectively, with 21 bases between them. This CDR3 has 19 amino acids. DNA for the CDR3: TGTGCCAGCAGTGACCAACGCACAGGGAGGGTTTATAGCAATCAGCCCCAGCATTTT. Its translation is CASSDQRTGRVYSNQPQHF.

The table lists this clonotype with many counts. J is TRBJ2-1 and V is TRBV7-9, with a tentative D call TRBD2 (6 bases). The germline V gene has CDR1 SEHNR and CDR2 FQNEAQ (reference sequence). The CDR3 has 20 amino acids. Trimming shortened V by 2 bases and J by 0 bases, and 23 bases separated the two germline ends. The CDR3 loop is CASSLMPHPASGSSYNEQFF. The CDR3 bases are TGTGCCAGCAGCTTAATGCCCCACCCGGCCTCCGGGAGCTCCTACAATGAGCAGTTCTTC.

This clonotype occurred a few times. The V and J genes are TRBV2 and TRBJ2-3; 7 bases agree with TRBD1. Germline CDR1 SNHLY, CDR2 FYNNEI. The CDR3 is 15 amino acids. V trimming: 6 bases; J trimming: 6 bases; junction bases outside the gene matches: 12. CDR3 nucleotide sequence: TGTGCCAGCAGAACAAGACAGGGACATAGGGATACGCAGTATTTT. This gives the protein CASRTRQGHRDTQYF.

This clonotype was seen many times. The chain has TRBV30 and TRBJ1-5, with TRBD1 identical over 10 bases. V shed 3 bases and J 0 bases; nucleotides not matched to a gene: 8. The germline V gene has CDR1 GTSNPN and CDR2 SVGIG (reference sequence). The CDR3 consists of 17 residues. The CDR3 is CAWRAKGQGNSNQPQHF. DNA for the CDR3: TGTGCCTGGAGAGCAAAGGGACAGGGGAATAGCAATCAGCCCCAGCATTTT.

This clonotype occurred many times. This chain joins TRBV12-3 or TRBV12-4 and TRBJ1-5, with TRBD1 matching 7 bases. This CDR3 comprises 18 residues. The junction had 12 bases not matched to a gene; V was cut back by 4 bases and J by 0 bases. The CDR3 region has the DNA TGTGCCAGCAGTTCCACCCTCACAGGGACAGTTAGCAATCAGCCCCAGCATTTT. Translated, it gives CASSSTLTGTVSNQPQHF.

The chain employs TRBV24-1 and TRBJ2-2; possibly TRBD1 for D (6 bases). CDR1 and CDR2 from the germline V gene are KGHDR and SFDVKD. V was clipped by 5 bases and J by 2 bases, with 11 bases between them. This CDR3 has 15 residues. CDR3 DNA sequence: TGTGCCACCAGTGTGAGGACAGTTAACACCGGGGAGCTGTTTTTT. As protein: CATSVRTVNTGELFF.

This clonotype appeared many times. The chain couples TRBV28 to TRBJ1-5, with a weak D call TRBD1 (5 bases). The CDR3 has 14 amino acids. Deletions cut 3 bases from V and 3 bases from J, with 9 bases between. Looked up from germline, CDR1 is MDHEN and CDR2 is SYDVKM. CDR3 loop: CASSLRGFNQPQHF. In DNA, the CDR3 is TGTGCCAGCAGTTTGCGGGGGTTCAATCAGCCCCAGCATTTT.

The chain is built from TRBV5-6 and TRBJ2-7; D ambiguous. The germline V gene encodes CDR1 SGHDT and CDR2 YYEEEE. Trimming shortened V by 3 bases and J by 2 bases, and 15 bases separated the two germline ends. This CDR3 is 15 amino acids long. CDR3 amino acids: CASSYKSGVPYEQYF. CDR3 coding DNA: TGTGCCAGCAGCTACAAATCAGGTGTCCCCTACGAGCAGTACTTC. Variable domain in full (rest from reference TRBV5-6 and TRBJ2-7): DAGVTQSPTHLIKTRGQQVTLRCSPKSGHDTVSWYQQALGQGPQFIFQYYEEEERQRGNFPDRFSGHQFPNYSSELNVNALLLGDSALYLCASSYKSGVPYEQYFGPGTRLTVT.

The table lists this clonotype with many counts. This chain joins TRBV10-3 and TRBJ1-1; D might be TRBD1 (5 bases). The CDR3 has 13 residues. Trimming pared 10 bases from V and 3 bases from J, leaving 15 bases between. Germline lookup yields CDR1 ENHRY and CDR2 SYGVKD. The CDR3 DNA sequence: TGTGCCACGGGTGAGGCGGGGGACACTGAAGCTTTCTTT. Protein product: CATGEAGDTEAFF.

Details on this clonotype: It may be a read error: a sequence one base away is much more abundant. This chain uses TRBV5-1 with TRBJ1-1; 8 bases are shared with TRBD1. Unmatched junction bases numbered 15, after V lost 4 bases and J lost 4 bases. In germline, CDR1 is SGHRS, CDR2 YFSETQ. The CDR3 covers 17 residues. Here the CDR3 DNA reads TGCGCCAGCAGCCCGGGGGCAGGGGGCTTGTGGAGCACTGAAGCTTTCTTT. This encodes CASSPGAGGLWSTEAFF.

This clonotype was detected only a few times. This chain links TRBV20-1 with TRBJ2-5; the match to TRBD1 covers 9 bases. V lost 2 bases, J lost 13 bases, and 23 bases stayed unmatched. Looked up from germline, CDR1 is DFQATT and CDR2 is SNEGSKA (reference sequence). The CDR3 has 17 amino acids. As DNA, the CDR3 is TGCAGTGCTAGACAACAACCGGGACAGGGATCGGCGTGGGTCCCGTACTTC. This sequence encodes CSARQQPGQGSAWVPYF.